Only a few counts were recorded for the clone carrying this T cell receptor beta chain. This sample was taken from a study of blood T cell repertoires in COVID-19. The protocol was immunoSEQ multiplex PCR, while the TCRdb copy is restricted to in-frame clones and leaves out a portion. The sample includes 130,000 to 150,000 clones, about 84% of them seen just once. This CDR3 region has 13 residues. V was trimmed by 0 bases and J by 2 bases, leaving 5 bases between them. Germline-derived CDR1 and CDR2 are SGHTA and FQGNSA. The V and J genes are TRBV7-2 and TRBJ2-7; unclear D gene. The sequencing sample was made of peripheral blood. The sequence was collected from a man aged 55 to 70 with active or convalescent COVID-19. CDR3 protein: CASSLANTYEQYF. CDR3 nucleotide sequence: TGTGCCAGCAGCTTAGCGAACACCTACGAGCAGTACTTC.